The rows below give T cell receptor beta chains drawn from one sample of a study of T-cell reconstitution after alpha-beta-depleted transplantation in children. MiXCR, applied by TCRdb to the PCR reads, yields one record per CDR3 protein. The sample yields about 250,000 distinct CDR3 sequences, around 25% seen once. The sample was PBMCs, mostly from graft donor cells, taken 360 days after TCRalphabeta/CD19-depleted stem cell transplant. These receptors were collected from a female patient aged 2-10 years who had a stem cell transplant for congenital amegakaryocytic thrombocytopenia, so the T cells may come from the graft donor. CDR3s include the opening cysteine and the closing phenylalanine or tryptophan. D genes are given only for firm matches. Clone size is shown for a subset of rows, as once, few, many or a class of expanded clone.

v_call	d_call	j_call	clone_size	cdr3_nt	cdr3_aa
TRBV6-1	-	TRBJ2-4	few	TGTGCCAGCAGACCCAGGGGAGCCAAAAACATTCAGTACTTC	CASRPRGAKNIQYF
TRBV7-6	-	TRBJ1-3	-	TGTGCCAGCAGCTTAGAGGGGGGCGCGCTAGGAAACACCATATATTTT	CASSLEGGALGNTIYF
TRBV11-3	TRBD2	TRBJ2-1	-	TGTGCCAGCAGCTTCGGTAGCGGGAGTTCTGAGCAGTTCTTC	CASSFGSGSSEQFF
TRBV5-5	-	TRBJ2-1	few	TGTGCCAGCAGCTCACGGGTTCAGGGATACAATGAGCAGTTCTTC	CASSSRVQGYNEQFF
TRBV9	TRBD1	TRBJ2-5	-	TGTGCCAGCAGCGTAAGTCCCTGGGGACAGCAAGAGACCCAGTACTTC	CASSVSPWGQQETQYF
TRBV2	-	TRBJ2-7	-	TGTGCCAGCAGCCCCACGAGCAGGCTGAGGGAGCAGTACTTC	CASSPTSRLREQYF
TRBV12-3/TRBV12-4	-	TRBJ1-1	-	TGTGCCAGCAATCCCGACAATGGGAACACTGAAGCTTTCTTT	CASNPDNGNTEAFF
TRBV3-1	TRBD2	TRBJ2-3	-	TGTGCCAGCAGCCCCTGGGTGCGGGGGAACACAGATACGCAGTATTTT	CASSPWVRGNTDTQYF
TRBV7-2	-	TRBJ2-2	-	TGTGCCAGCAGCTTAGTCCCAACAGTTGCCGGGGAGCTGTTTTTT	CASSLVPTVAGELFF
TRBV5-6	-	TRBJ1-6	-	TGTGCCAGCAGCCCCGCGCTGACTTCACCCCTCCACTTT	CASSPALTSPLHF
TRBV6-5	-	TRBJ2-5	-	TGTGCCAGCAGTTACTCGTGGGGGGTGAGGAAAGAGACCCAGTACTTC	CASSYSWGVRKETQYF
TRBV12-3/TRBV12-4	-	TRBJ1-2	few	TGTGCCAGCAGTCGGACCTCGGCTAATGGCTACACCTTC	CASSRTSANGYTF
TRBV5-1	TRBD2	TRBJ2-3	few	TGCGCCAGCAGCTTGGCCACTAGCGGGATGCTCGTAGATACGCAGTATTTT	CASSLATSGMLVDTQYF
TRBV20-1	-	TRBJ2-5	few	TGCAGTGCTAGCGGGGCGAAGACCCAGTACTTC	CSASGAKTQYF
TRBV2	TRBD2	TRBJ2-7	many	TGTGCCAGCAGTGAATCCCCCGGGAGGAGTTACGAGCAGTACTTC	CASSESPGRSYEQYF
TRBV7-9	TRBD1	TRBJ1-2	few	TGTGCCAGCAGCTGGGACAGCCTCTATGGCTACACCTTC	CASSWDSLYGYTF
TRBV28	TRBD1	TRBJ2-7	-	TGTGCCAGCAGTTCCTGGTCGAGGGGGCGCGAGCAGTACTTC	CASSSWSRGREQYF
TRBV12-3/TRBV12-4	-	TRBJ2-2	few	TGTGCCAGCAGTTTAAGATCAAGGAACACCGGGGAGCTGTTTTTT	CASSLRSRNTGELFF
TRBV24-1	-	TRBJ2-1	many	TGTGCCACCAGTGTTGGGCGTAATGAGCAGTTCTTC	CATSVGRNEQFF
TRBV6-6	-	TRBJ2-7	-	TGTGCCAGCAGGTTTAAATACGAGCAGTACTTC	CASRFKYEQYF
TRBV4-1	-	TRBJ1-5	-	TGCGCCAGCAGCCAAGTGGGGATTAGACCCCAGCATTTT	CASSQVGIRPQHF
TRBV11-2	-	TRBJ2-1	many	TGTGCCAGCAGCTCGGGACGGAGTGAGCAGTTCTTC	CASSSGRSEQFF
TRBV6-2/TRBV6-3	-	TRBJ1-5	-	TGTGCCAGCAGTTACACGCCCCGGGACAATCGGTTTAGGAGGCGTCAGCCCCAGCATTTT	CASSYTPRDNRFRRRQPQHF
TRBV7-6	-	TRBJ1-1	few	TGTGCCAGCAGCTTAGGTATCGCGCGGGAGACTGAAGCTTTCTTT	CASSLGIARETEAFF
TRBV4-1	-	TRBJ1-2	many	TGCGCCAGCAGCCTTGACAGCTTCTATGGCTACACCTTC	CASSLDSFYGYTF
TRBV6-5	TRBD1	TRBJ1-1	-	TGTGCCAGCAGTACTGACAGGGGTGGACGCACTGAAGCTTTCTTT	CASSTDRGGRTEAFF
TRBV3-1	-	TRBJ1-1	-	TGTGCCAGCAGCCCCCCCGTAGCCACTGAAGCTTTCTTT	CASSPPVATEAFF
TRBV29-1	-	TRBJ2-7	-	TGCAGCGTTGCTTCAGTAGGCGGCTCGAAAAGCTACGAGCAGTACTTC	CSVASVGGSKSYEQYF
TRBV5-1	-	TRBJ1-1	-	TGCGCCAGCAGATGGGACCCGGCGAACACTGAAGCTTTCTTT	CASRWDPANTEAFF
TRBV12-3/TRBV12-4	-	TRBJ1-4	-	TGTGCCAGCAGTCACCGGGAGCCCAATGAAAAACTGTTTTTT	CASSHREPNEKLFF
TRBV29-1	-	TRBJ2-3	many	TGCAGCGGGTTGGACGGATTGTACACAGATACGCAGTATTTT	CSGLDGLYTDTQYF
TRBV5-1	-	TRBJ2-1	few	TGCGCCAGCAGCTCTTCTAGGAACAATGAGCAGTTCTTC	CASSSSRNNEQFF
TRBV5-1	-	TRBJ2-7	-	TGCGCCAGCAGCTTGTCGCCAAGATACGAGCAGTACTTC	CASSLSPRYEQYF
TRBV12-3/TRBV12-4	-	TRBJ2-1	-	TGTGCCAGCAGTTTGGCAGGGATAGACTTAAATGAGCAGTTCTTC	CASSLAGIDLNEQFF
TRBV7-2	-	TRBJ1-5	few	TGTGCCAGCAGCTTAGTGGGGGGCTGGAATCAGCCCCAGCATTTT	CASSLVGGWNQPQHF